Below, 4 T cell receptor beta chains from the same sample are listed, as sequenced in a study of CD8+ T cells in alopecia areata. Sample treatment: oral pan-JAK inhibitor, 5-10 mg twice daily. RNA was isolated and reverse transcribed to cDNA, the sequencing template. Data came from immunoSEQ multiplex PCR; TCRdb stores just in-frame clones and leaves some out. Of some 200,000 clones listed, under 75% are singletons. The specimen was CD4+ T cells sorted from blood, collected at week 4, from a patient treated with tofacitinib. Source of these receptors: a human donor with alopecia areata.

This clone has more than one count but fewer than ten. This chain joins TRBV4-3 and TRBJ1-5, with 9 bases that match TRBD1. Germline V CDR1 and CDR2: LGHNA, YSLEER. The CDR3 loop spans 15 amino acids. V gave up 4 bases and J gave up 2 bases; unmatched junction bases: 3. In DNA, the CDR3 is TGCGCCAGCAGCCTGCGGACAGGGGGCAATCAGCCCCAGCATTTT. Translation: CASSLRTGGNQPQHF.

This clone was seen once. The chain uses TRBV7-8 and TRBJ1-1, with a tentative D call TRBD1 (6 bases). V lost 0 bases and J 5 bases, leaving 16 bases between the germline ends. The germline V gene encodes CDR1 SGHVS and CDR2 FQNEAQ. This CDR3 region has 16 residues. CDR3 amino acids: CASSLASINQGTEAFF. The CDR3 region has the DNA TGTGCCAGCAGCTTAGCAAGTATTAACCAGGGGACTGAAGCTTTCTTT.

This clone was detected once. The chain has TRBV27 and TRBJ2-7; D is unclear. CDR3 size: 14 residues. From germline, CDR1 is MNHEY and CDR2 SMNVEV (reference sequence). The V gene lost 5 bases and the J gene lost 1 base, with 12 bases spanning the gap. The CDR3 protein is CASSPRVVSYEQYF. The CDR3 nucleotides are TGTGCCAGCAGTCCCCGGGTTGTTTCCTACGAGCAGTACTTC.

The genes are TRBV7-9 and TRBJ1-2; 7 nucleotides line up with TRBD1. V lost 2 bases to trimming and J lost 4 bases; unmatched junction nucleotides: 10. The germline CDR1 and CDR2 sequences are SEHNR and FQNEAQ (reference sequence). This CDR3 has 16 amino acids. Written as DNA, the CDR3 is TGTGCCAGCAGCTTACCCCGACAGGGCCCAGGCTATGGCTACACCTTC. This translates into CASSLPRQGPGYGYTF.